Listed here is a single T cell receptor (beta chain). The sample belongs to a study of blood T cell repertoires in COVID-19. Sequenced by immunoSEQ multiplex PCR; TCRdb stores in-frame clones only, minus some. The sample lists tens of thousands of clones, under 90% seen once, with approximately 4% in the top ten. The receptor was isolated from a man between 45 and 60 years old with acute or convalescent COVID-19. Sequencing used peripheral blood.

The CDR3 sequence is CATRGAESVEAFF. For the CDR3, the DNA is TGTGCCACCCGGGGGGCGGAGTCGGTTGAAGCTTTCTTT. V is TRBV19 and J is TRBJ1-1; D may be TRBD1 (6 bases). The V gene's germline CDR1 is LNHDA and CDR2 SQIVND (reference sequence). Between the trimmed V and J ends, which lost 10 bases and 7 bases, there was a span of 19 bases. The CDR3 extends over 13 amino acids.